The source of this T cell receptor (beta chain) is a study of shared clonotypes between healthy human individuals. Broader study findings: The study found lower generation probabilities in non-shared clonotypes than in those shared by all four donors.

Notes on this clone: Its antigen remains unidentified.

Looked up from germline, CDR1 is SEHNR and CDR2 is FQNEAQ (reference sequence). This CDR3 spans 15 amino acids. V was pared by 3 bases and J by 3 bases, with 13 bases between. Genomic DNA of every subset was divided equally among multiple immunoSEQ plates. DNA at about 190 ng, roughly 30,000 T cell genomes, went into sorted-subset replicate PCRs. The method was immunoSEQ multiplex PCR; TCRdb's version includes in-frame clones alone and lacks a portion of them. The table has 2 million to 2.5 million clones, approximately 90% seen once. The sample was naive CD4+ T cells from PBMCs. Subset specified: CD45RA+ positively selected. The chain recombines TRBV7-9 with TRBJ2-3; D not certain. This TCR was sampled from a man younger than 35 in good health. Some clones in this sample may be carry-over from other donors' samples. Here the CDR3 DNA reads TGTGCCAGCAGCTTTCCCCCGAGGAGAACAGATACGCAGTATTTT. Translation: CASSFPPRRTDTQYF.